This T cell receptor (beta chain) was sequenced during a study of blood T cell repertoires in COVID-19 (dated by TCRdb to about 2020). With regard to the full study: Collaborator samples came from the United States, Italy and Spain and covered acute and convalescent phases of COVID-19. The prospective study material was composed of cDNA or gDNA derived from T cells, B-cell-depleted T cells, or PBMCs. Deeply sampled blood TCRbeta repertoires from subjects exposed to, actively infected with, or recovered from COVID-19 were included in the dataset. The repertoires were released in a freely available public database intended as a resource for research on the immune response to SARS-CoV-2. The samples were drawn from two sources: the first 160 participants of the ongoing ImmuneRACE study, and over 950 subjects contributed by 6 global collaborators. The sample metadata nearly always contained a de-identified subject ID, COVID-19 status, age in years and sex. Where available, HLA class I and class II types were obtained from metadata supplied by the sample provider rather than from assay-based typing.

The immunoSEQ Assay, a bias-controlled multiplex PCR, was used to amplify TCRbeta CDR3 regions from genomic DNA. As for how the authors treated the data: The number of nucleated cells in each sample was estimated by amplification of reference gene primers within the assay. To quantify the absolute abundance of each unique TCRbeta CDR3 rearrangement, sequence reads were collapsed and filtered. Productive Simpson clonality was computed per sample as the square root of Simpson's diversity index over productive rearrangements. TCRdb took this table from immuneACCESS and kept in-frame rearrangements with V and J called. Such tables lack part of the clones; where checked against another copy, unresolved V genes explain under half of the gap, and the rest is unexplained. For V, J and clone size, that table is used; D and trimming come from the DNA. Recorded for this sample are about 280,000 clones; under 90% of them occurred a single time. Jointly, the top ten make up 11% of the sample.

Its CDR3 holds 14 amino acids, cysteine through phenylalanine. Of the read, only the CDR3 DNA is kept; its 42 bases are in frame from base 1. Germline trimming amounts to 0 bases on V and 1 base on J, with 0 as the count of junction bases outside the gene matches. CDR1 and CDR2, per the germline V gene, are SGHRS and YFSETQ. Paper-wide results and their limitations: The amount of clinical and demographic metadata varied by source and participant and was provided uncurated.

Points on this clone: Its antigen is still unknown. It has no much larger one-base neighbor in the sample; base qualities were not kept.

One collaborating source in Seattle enrolled patients while the patients were actively infected and followed the patients over time throughout the course of disease. Whole blood was collected in K2EDTA tubes by collaborating institutions according to the institutions' own protocols. For TCRbeta analysis, collaborators shipped samples in one of three forms: frozen whole blood, isolated PBMCs, or DNA extracted from either of those sample types. The V and J segments used are TRBV5-1 and TRBJ1-1, with 7 bases aligning to TRBD1. The source is a woman between 25 and 40 years old with COVID-19, enrolled during active disease. The specimen was peripheral blood. This receptor carries the CDR3 CASSLDRGNTEAFF. The nucleotides read TGCGCCAGCAGCTTGGACAGGGGGAACACTGAAGCTTTCTTT. The CDR3, completed at both ends by the reference TRBV5-1 and TRBJ1-1 genes, gives the full variable domain KAGVTQTPRYLIKTRGQQVTLSCSPISGHRSVSWYQQTPGQGLQFLFEYFSETQRNKGNFPGRFSGRQFSNSRSEMNVSTLELGDSALYLCASSLDRGNTEAFFGQGTRLTVV.